The clone carrying this TCR beta chain was found a few times. Its antigen is currently unknown. This specimen belongs to a study of T cells after yellow fever vaccination. In the study overall: When fractions had low cell numbers, they were prepared with SMART-Seq v4 Ultra Low Input.

The CDR3 is made up of 15 amino acids. The J segment lost 5 bases and the V segment lost 4 bases, leaving 7 bases of the junction unmatched. Germline V gene data show CDR1 as DFQATT and CDR2 as SNEGSKA (reference sequence). TCRdb processed the 5' RACE reads anew with MiXCR; each CDR3 protein has one entry. The table records more than 300,000 distinct CDR3 sequences, around 10% of them present only once. Study observations and caveats: A minor fraction of clonotypes spanned both CD4 and CD8 compartments. Detected again after the booster were most primary-vaccination clones, at 95% to 97% CD4 and 80% to 90% CD8.

The sequencing here drew on CD4+ T cells sorted from PBMCs, taken 45 days after the yellow fever booster vaccination. This TCR was sampled from a man younger than 35 who received the YFV17D yellow fever vaccine. The V and J genes are TRBV20-1 and TRBJ2-1, with 11 nucleotides matching TRBD2. CDR3 nucleotide sequence: TGCAGTGCTAACCAACCGGGACTAGCGGACAATGAGCAGTTCTTC. The encoded protein is CSANQPGLADNEQFF.